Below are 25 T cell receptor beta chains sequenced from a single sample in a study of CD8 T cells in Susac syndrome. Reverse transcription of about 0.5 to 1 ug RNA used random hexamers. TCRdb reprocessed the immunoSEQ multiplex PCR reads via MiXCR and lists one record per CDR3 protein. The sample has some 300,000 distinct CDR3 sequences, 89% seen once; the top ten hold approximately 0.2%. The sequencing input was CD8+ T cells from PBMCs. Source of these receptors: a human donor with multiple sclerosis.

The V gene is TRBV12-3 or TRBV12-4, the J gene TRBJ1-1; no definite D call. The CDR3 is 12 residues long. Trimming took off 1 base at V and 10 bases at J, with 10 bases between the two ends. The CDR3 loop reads CASSLGVMGAFF. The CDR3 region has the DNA TGTGCCAGCAGTTTAGGGGTGATGGGAGCTTTCTTT.

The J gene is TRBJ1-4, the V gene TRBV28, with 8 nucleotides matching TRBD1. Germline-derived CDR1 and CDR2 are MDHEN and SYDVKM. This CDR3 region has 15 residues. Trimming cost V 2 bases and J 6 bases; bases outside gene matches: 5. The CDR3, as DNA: TGTGCCAGCAGTTTAGGATCAGGGGGCCATGAAAAACTGTTTTTT. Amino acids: CASSLGSGGHEKLFF.

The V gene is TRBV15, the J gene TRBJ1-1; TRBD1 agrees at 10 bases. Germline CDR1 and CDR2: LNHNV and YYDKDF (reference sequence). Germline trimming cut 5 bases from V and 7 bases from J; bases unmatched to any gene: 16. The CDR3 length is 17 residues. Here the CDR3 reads CATSRRQGAGVGSEAFF. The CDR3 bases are TGTGCCACCAGCCGTCGACAGGGGGCGGGGGTTGGTAGTGAAGCTTTCTTT.

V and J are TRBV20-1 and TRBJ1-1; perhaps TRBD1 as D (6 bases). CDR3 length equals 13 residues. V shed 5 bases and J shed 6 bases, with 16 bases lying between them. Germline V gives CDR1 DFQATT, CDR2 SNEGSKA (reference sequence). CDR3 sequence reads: CSADKTGSAEAFF. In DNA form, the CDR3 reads TGCAGTGCTGATAAAACAGGGAGCGCTGAAGCTTTCTTT.

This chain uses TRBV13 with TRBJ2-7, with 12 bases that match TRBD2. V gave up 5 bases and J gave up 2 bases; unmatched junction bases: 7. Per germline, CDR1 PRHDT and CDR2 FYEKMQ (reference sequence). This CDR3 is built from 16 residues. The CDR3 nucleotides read TGTGCCAGCAGCCCTCTACTAGCGGGGGGAACCTACGAGCAGTACTTC. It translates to CASSPLLAGGTYEQYF.

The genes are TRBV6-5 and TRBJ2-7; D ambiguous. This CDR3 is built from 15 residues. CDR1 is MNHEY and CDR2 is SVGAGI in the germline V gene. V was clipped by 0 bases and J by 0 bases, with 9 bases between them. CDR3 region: CASSYSGDDSYEQYF. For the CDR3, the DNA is TGTGCCAGCAGTTACTCGGGTGATGACTCCTACGAGCAGTACTTC.

CDR3 amino acids: CASSQVSGSSETQYF. CDR3 coding DNA: TGTGCCAGCAGCCAAGTTAGCGGGAGCTCCGAGACCCAGTACTTC. V gene TRBV3-1 combines with J gene TRBJ2-5; 9 nucleotides align to TRBD2. With 1 base clipped from V and 5 bases from J, the junction kept 5 bases outside the gene matches. The CDR3 is made up of 15 amino acids. In germline, CDR1 is LGHDT, CDR2 YNNKEL (reference sequence).

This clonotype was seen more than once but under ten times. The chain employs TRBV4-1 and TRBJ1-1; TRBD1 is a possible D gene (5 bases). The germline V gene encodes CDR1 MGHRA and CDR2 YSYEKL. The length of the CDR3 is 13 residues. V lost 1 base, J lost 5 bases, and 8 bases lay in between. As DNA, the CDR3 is TGCGCCAGCAGCCAAGGTAAGGGGACTGAAGCTTTCTTT. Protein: CASSQGKGTEAFF.

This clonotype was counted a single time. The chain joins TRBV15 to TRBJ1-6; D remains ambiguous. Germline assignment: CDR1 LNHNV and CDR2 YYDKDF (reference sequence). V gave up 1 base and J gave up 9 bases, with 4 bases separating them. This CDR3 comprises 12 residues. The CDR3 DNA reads TGTGCCACCAGCAGAGTGTCTTCACCCCTCCACTTT. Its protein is CATSRVSSPLHF.

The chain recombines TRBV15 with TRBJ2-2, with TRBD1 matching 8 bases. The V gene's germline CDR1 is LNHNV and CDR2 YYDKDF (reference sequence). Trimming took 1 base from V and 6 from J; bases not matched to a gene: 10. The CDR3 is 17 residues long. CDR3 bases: TGTGCCACCAGCAGAGGTGGGACAGGAGATCCCCCCGGGGAGCTGTTTTTT. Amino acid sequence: CATSRGGTGDPPGELFF.

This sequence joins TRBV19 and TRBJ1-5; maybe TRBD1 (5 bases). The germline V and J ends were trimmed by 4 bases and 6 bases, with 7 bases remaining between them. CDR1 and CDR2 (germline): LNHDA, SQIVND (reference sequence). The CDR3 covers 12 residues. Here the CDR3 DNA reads TGTGCCAGTAGTACAGGGCCTCAGCCCCAGCATTTT. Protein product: CASSTGPQPQHF. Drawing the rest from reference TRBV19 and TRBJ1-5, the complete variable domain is DGGITQSPKYLFRKEGQNVTLSCEQNLNHDAMYWYRQDPGQGLRLIYYSQIVNDFQKGDIAEGYSVSREKKESFPLTVTSAQKNPTAFYLCASSTGPQPQHFGDGTRLSIL.

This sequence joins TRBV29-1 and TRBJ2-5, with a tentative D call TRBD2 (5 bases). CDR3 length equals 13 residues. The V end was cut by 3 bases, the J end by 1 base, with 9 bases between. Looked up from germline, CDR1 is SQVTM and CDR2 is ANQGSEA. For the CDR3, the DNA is TGCAGCGTTGATCTCGGGGTCCAAGAGACCCAGTACTTC. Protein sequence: CSVDLGVQETQYF.

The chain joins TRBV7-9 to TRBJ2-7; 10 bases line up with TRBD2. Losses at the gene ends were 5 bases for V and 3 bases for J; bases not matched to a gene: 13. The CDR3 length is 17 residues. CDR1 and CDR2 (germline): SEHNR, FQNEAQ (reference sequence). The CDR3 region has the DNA TGTGCCAGCAGCACGGACAGACCGGGACTAGCGTACTACGAGCAGTACTTC. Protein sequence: CASSTDRPGLAYYEQYF.

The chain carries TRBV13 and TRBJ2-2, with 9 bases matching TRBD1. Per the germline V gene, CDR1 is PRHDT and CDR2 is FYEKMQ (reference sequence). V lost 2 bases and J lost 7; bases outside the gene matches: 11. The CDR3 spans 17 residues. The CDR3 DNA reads TGTGCCAGCAGCTTACCCCCCGGGACAGGGCAAGGCGGGGAGCTGTTTTTT. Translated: CASSLPPGTGQGGELFF.

For the CDR3, the DNA is TGTGCCAGTAGTTTTAGCGGGGGCACAGATACGCAGTATTTT. Its translation: CASSFSGGTDTQYF. The genes are TRBV19 and TRBJ2-3; 8 bases map to TRBD2. The trim removed 5 bases at V and 1 base at J, leaving 2 bases unmatched. This CDR3 is built from 14 residues. Germline CDR1 LNHDA, CDR2 SQIVND (reference sequence).

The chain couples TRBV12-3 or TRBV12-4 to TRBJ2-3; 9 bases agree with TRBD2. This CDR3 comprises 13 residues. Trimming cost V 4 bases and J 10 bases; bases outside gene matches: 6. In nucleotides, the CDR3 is TGTGCCAGCAGTTCCCGGACTAGCGAAGCGCAGTATTTT. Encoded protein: CASSSRTSEAQYF.

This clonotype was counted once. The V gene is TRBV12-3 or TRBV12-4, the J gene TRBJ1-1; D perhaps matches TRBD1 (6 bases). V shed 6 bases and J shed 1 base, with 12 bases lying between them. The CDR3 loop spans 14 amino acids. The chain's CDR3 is CASRIQGSNTEAFF. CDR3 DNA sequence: TGTGCCAGCAGGATACAGGGATCGAACACTGAAGCTTTCTTT.

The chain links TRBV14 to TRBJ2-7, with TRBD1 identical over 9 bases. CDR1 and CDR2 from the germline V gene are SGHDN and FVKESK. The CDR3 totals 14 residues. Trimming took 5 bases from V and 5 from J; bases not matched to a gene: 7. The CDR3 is CASSNRDRAHEQYF. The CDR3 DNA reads TGTGCCAGCAGCAACCGGGACAGGGCCCACGAGCAGTACTTC.

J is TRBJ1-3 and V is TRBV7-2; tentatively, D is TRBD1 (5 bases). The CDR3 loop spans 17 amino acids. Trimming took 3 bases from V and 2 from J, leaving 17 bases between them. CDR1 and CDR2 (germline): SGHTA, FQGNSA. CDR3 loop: CASSFDPLLGAGNTIYF. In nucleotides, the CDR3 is TGTGCCAGCAGCTTCGACCCCCTTTTAGGGGCTGGAAACACCATATATTTT.

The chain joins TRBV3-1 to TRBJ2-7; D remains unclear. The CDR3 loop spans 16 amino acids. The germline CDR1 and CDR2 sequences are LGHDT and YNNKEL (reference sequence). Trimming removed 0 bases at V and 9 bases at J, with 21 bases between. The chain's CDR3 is CASSQDSLESLYRQYF. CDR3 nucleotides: TGTGCCAGCAGCCAAGATAGTCTAGAGTCCCTCTACCGGCAGTACTTC.

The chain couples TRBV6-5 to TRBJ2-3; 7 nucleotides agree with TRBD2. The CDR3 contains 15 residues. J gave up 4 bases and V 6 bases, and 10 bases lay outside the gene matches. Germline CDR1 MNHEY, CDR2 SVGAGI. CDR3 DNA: TGTGCCAGCAGAACCCGGGAGGAAGGGTCAGATACGCAGTATTTT. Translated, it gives CASRTREEGSDTQYF.

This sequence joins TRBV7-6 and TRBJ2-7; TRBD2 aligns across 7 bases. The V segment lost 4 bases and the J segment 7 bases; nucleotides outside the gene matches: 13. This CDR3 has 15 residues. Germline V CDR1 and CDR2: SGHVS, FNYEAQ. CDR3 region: CASSSLAENTPEQYF. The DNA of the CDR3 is TGTGCCAGCAGCTCCCTAGCGGAGAACACTCCGGAGCAGTACTTC.

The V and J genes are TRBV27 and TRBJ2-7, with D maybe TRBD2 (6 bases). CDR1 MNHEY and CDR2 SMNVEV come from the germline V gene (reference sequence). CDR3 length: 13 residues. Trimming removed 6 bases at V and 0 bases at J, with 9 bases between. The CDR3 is CASRGLDSYEQYF. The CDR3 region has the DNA TGTGCCAGCAGGGGACTGGACTCCTACGAGCAGTACTTC.

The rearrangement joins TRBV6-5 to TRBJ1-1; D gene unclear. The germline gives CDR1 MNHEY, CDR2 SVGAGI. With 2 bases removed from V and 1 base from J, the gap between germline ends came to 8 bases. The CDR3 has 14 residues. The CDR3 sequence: CASSYLGANTEAFF. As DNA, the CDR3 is TGTGCCAGCAGTTACCTAGGAGCGAACACTGAAGCTTTCTTT.

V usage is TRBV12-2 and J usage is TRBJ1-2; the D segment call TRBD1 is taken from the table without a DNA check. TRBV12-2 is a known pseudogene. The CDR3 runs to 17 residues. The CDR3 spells CASRLWDPRGTNYGYTF. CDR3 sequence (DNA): TGTGCAAGTCGCTTATGGGACCCCCGTGGGACTAACTATGGCTACACCTTC.